Listed here are 24 T cell receptor beta chains from one sample, sequenced in a study of early T cells in non-severe SARS-CoV-2 infection. One entry per CDR3 protein results from TCRdb running MiXCR on the 5' RACE reads. This table has some 91,000 distinct CDR3 sequences, 9.5% to 11% appearing once. The specimen comprised whole blood, sampled at baseline. The source is an adult who was a healthcare worker with PCR-confirmed SARS-CoV-2 infection or an uninfected control (not recorded which).

This clonotype has just a few counts. V gene TRBV4-3 combines with J gene TRBJ2-2; the D gene is possibly TRBD2 (6 bases). The V gene's germline CDR1 is LGHNA and CDR2 YSLEER. With 3 bases removed from V and 4 bases from J, the gap between germline ends came to 18 bases. The CDR3 totals 17 residues. CDR3 protein: CASSQVSGGGITGELFF. The CDR3 DNA reads TGCGCCAGCAGCCAGGTTAGCGGTGGAGGTATCACCGGGGAGCTGTTTTTT.

This clonotype was observed a handful of times. CDR3 nucleotide sequence: TGCGCCAGCAGCTTGGGGACTCAGAACACCGGGGAGCTGTTTTTT. It yields the protein CASSLGTQNTGELFF. The chain recombines TRBV5-1 with TRBJ2-2; D perhaps matches TRBD2 (5 bases). Germline V lookup: CDR1 SGHRS, CDR2 YFSETQ. This CDR3 region has 15 residues. V was cut by 0 bases and J by 1 base, with 7 bases left in between. The full variable domain, in which reference TRBV5-1 and TRBJ2-2 provide the parts outside the CDR3, is KAGVTQTPRYLIKTRGQQVTLSCSPISGHRSVSWYQQTPGQGLQFLFEYFSETQRNKGNFPGRFSGRQFSNSRSEMNVSTLELGDSALYLCASSLGTQNTGELFFGEGSRLTVL.

The table lists this clonotype with a few counts. The chain recombines TRBV3-1 with TRBJ1-2, with 10 bases matching TRBD1. The CDR3 is 15 residues long. Germline CDR1 is LGHDT and CDR2 is YNNKEL (reference sequence). V was pared by 0 bases and J by 8 bases, with 6 bases of the junction left unmatched. CDR3 sequence: CASSQEWDRGGGYTF. As DNA, the CDR3 is TGTGCCAGCAGCCAAGAATGGGACAGGGGTGGAGGCTACACCTTC.

The sample holds many counts of this clonotype. The V gene is TRBV6-2 or TRBV6-3, the J gene TRBJ2-7; D is ambiguous. Germline CDR1 reads MNHEY; CDR2 reads SVGEGT. V lost 0 bases, J lost 3 bases, and 6 bases lay in between. CDR3 size: 13 residues. CDR3: CASSYSGSYEQYF. CDR3 bases: TGTGCCAGCAGTTACTCGGGAAGCTACGAGCAGTACTTC.

The V gene is TRBV30, the J gene TRBJ2-1; the match to TRBD2 covers 9 bases. Germline CDR1 and CDR2: GTSNPN and SVGIG (reference sequence). This CDR3 region has 13 residues. The J segment lost 7 bases and the V segment lost 8 bases, leaving 9 bases of the junction unmatched. CDR3 in amino acids: CAGRLAGRNEQFF. CDR3 sequence (DNA): TGTGCCGGCCGGCTAGCGGGGCGTAATGAGCAGTTCTTC.

This sequence joins TRBV12-3 or TRBV12-4 and TRBJ2-1; 11 bases align to TRBD2. V dropped 6 bases and J dropped 6; count of bases not matched to a gene: 10. The CDR3 is made up of 16 amino acids. The DNA for the CDR3 is TGTGCCAGCAGCTCCGCCGGGACTAGCGGCCTCAATGAGCAGTTCTTC. Translating it yields CASSSAGTSGLNEQFF.

This clonotype has at least ten counts. The rearrangement joins TRBV7-9 to TRBJ1-2; TRBD1 agrees at 7 bases. CDR3 length: 13 residues. Germline CDR1 is SEHNR and CDR2 is FQNEAQ (reference sequence). The junction had 5 bases not matched to a gene; V was cut back by 2 bases and J by 8 bases. The CDR3 nucleotides read TGTGCCAGCAGCTTATCGGGACAGTGGGGCTACACCTTC. It encodes CASSLSGQWGYTF.

This clonotype has only a few counts. The chain couples TRBV4-3 to TRBJ1-2; D remains ambiguous. Trimming stripped 1 base from V and 8 bases from J, with 11 bases between. CDR1 and CDR2 (germline): LGHNA, YSLEER. The CDR3 runs to 13 residues. The CDR3 spells CASSQAPTVGYTF. In nucleotides, the CDR3 is TGCGCCAGCAGCCAAGCCCCGACGGTAGGCTACACCTTC.

This clonotype showed up just a few times. V gene TRBV29-1 combines with J gene TRBJ1-2; no firm D call. The V end lost 7 bases, the J end lost 3 bases, and 12 bases lay between the germline ends. The germline gives CDR1 SQVTM, CDR2 ANQGSEA. This CDR3 comprises 12 residues. CDR3 in DNA: TGCAGCGCCGTCCGGGGTGACTATGGCTACACCTTC. Residues: CSAVRGDYGYTF.

This clonotype was seen ten or more times. The CDR3 region has the DNA TGCGCCAGCAGCCTGGGGGTCAATGCGGCCACTGAAGCTTTCTTT. Translating it yields CASSLGVNAATEAFF. The chain combines TRBV5-1 with TRBJ1-1; possibly TRBD1 for D (5 bases). CDR1 and CDR2 from the germline V gene are SGHRS and YFSETQ. Trimming left V 4 bases short and J 4 bases short, with 17 bases between. This CDR3 has 15 residues.

The sample holds a few counts of this clonotype. This rearrangement joins TRBV12-3 or TRBV12-4 to TRBJ2-3; D might be TRBD2 (6 bases). V was pared by 1 base and J by 4 bases, with 12 bases between. The CDR3 totals 15 residues. CDR3 DNA sequence: TGTGCCAGCAGTTTAGGCGGGAATGGAGCAGATACGCAGTATTTT. Translated: CASSLGGNGADTQYF.

This clonotype has just a few counts. The rearrangement links TRBV4-1 to TRBJ2-3, with D unresolved. CDR1 and CDR2 (germline): MGHRA, YSYEKL. V was shortened by 0 bases and J by 2 bases, with 12 bases between the two germline ends. The length of the CDR3 is 16 residues. This chain's CDR3 is CASSQETGPHTDTQYF. CDR3 bases: TGCGCCAGCAGCCAAGAAACTGGACCGCACACAGATACGCAGTATTTT.

The sample holds many counts of this clonotype. The chain couples TRBV19 to TRBJ2-5, with TRBD1 matching 11 bases. The CDR3 is 16 residues long. Germline lookup yields CDR1 LNHDA and CDR2 SQIVND (reference sequence). The trim removed 6 bases at V and 3 bases at J, leaving 9 bases unmatched. The DNA of the CDR3 is TGTGCCAGTAGCCTGAGGACAGGGGGCTCCGAAGAGACCCAGTACTTC. This encodes CASSLRTGGSEETQYF.

The chain carries TRBV20-1 and TRBJ2-3; 10 nucleotides match TRBD2. This CDR3 is built from 17 residues. The germline V gene has CDR1 DFQATT and CDR2 SNEGSKA (reference sequence). The junction had 11 bases not matched to a gene; V was cut back by 0 bases and J by 5 bases. The CDR3 region is CSARDLVSGGLRDTQYF. Here the CDR3 DNA reads TGCAGTGCTAGAGATCTGGTTAGCGGGGGGCTCAGAGATACGCAGTATTTT.

There are a few counts of this clonotype. The V gene is TRBV24-1, the J gene TRBJ2-3, with D maybe TRBD1 (6 bases). From germline, CDR1 is KGHDR and CDR2 SFDVKD. This CDR3 spans 15 amino acids. The germline V and J ends were trimmed by 3 bases and 0 bases, with 9 bases remaining between them. CDR3 DNA sequence: TGTGCCACCAGTGATCATCAGGGGAGCACAGATACGCAGTATTTT. As protein: CATSDHQGSTDTQYF.

This clonotype was observed a few times. This chain connects TRBV19 to TRBJ2-1; 7 positions agree with TRBD2. The V gene end was trimmed by 4 bases and the J gene end by 0 bases; junction bases not matched to a gene: 6. CDR3 length equals 16 residues. Looked up from germline, CDR1 is LNHDA and CDR2 is SQIVND (reference sequence). CDR3 nucleotide sequence: TGTGCCAGTAGTACCCTGCGGGGGACCTCCTACAATGAGCAGTTCTTC. This codes for CASSTLRGTSYNEQFF.

This clonotype has more than one count but fewer than ten. This chain links TRBV4-2 with TRBJ2-3; 7 bases map to TRBD2. The V and J ends lost 1 base and 4 bases, in that order; junction bases with no gene match: 5. Germline V CDR1 and CDR2: LGHNA, YNFKEQ. This CDR3 is built from 15 residues. The CDR3 sequence: CASSQGGGSADTQYF. Written as DNA, the CDR3 is TGTGCCAGCAGCCAAGGAGGCGGGAGTGCAGATACGCAGTATTTT.

There are a few counts of this clonotype. The V gene is TRBV27, the J gene TRBJ2-7; 10 nucleotides align to TRBD1. The CDR3 consists of 16 residues. The V segment lost 5 bases and the J segment 5 bases; nucleotides outside the gene matches: 12. The germline gives CDR1 MNHEY, CDR2 SMNVEV (reference sequence). CDR3 loop: CASSTQPGQGTHEQYF. The CDR3 DNA follows: TGTGCCAGCAGTACGCAACCGGGACAGGGGACCCACGAGCAGTACTTC.

V is TRBV4-1 and J is TRBJ2-5; maybe TRBD1 (5 bases). Germline assignment: CDR1 MGHRA and CDR2 YSYEKL. This CDR3 contains 12 residues. The V gene lost 6 bases and the J gene lost 4 bases, with 9 bases spanning the gap. CDR3 in DNA: TGCGCCAGCAGAGGGGTGTCAGAGACCCAGTACTTC. Amino acid sequence: CASRGVSETQYF.

Regarding this clonotype: A much more abundant neighbour one base away suggests this may be a read error. V gene TRBV7-2 combines with J gene TRBJ1-6, with TRBD1 as a possible D gene (6 bases). CDR3 size: 17 residues. V was clipped by 3 bases and J by 7 bases, with 19 bases between them. Germline V gene lookup returns CDR1 SGHTA and CDR2 FQGNSA. This CDR3 is CASSLFNMGAQNSPLHF. For the CDR3, the DNA is TGTGCCAGCAGCTTGTTCAACATGGGGGCGCAAAATTCACCCCTCCACTTT.

The gene calls are TRBV6-2 or TRBV6-3 and TRBJ2-6, with D possibly being TRBD1 (5 bases). The germline CDR1 and CDR2 sequences are MNHEY and SVGEGT. The CDR3 spans 16 residues. Trimming took off 6 bases at V and 0 bases at J, with 12 bases between the two ends. The CDR3 loop is CASRTATLSGANVLTF. CDR3 DNA sequence: TGTGCCAGCAGGACAGCCACCCTCTCTGGGGCCAACGTCCTGACTTTC.

This clonotype has at least ten counts. The rearrangement links TRBV10-3 to TRBJ2-1, with D maybe TRBD2 (6 bases). The V and J ends lost 6 bases and 5 bases respectively, with 17 bases between them. This CDR3 has 15 residues. Germline V lookup: CDR1 ENHRY, CDR2 SYGVKD. This CDR3 is CAISGLLDDHNEQFF. CDR3 DNA: TGTGCCATCAGCGGACTATTGGACGACCACAATGAGCAGTTCTTC.

This clonotype was picked up many times. The chain joins TRBV25-1 to TRBJ2-3; no firm D call. Germline CDR1 and CDR2: MGHDK and SYGVNS. The length of the CDR3 is 14 residues. Trimming removed 5 bases from V and 6 bases from J, with 15 bases in between. The CDR3 nucleotides read TGTGCCAGCAGTAAGGCCCTCGCATCGGATACGCAGTATTTT. Its translation: CASSKALASDTQYF.

The chain links TRBV20-1 to TRBJ2-7; unclear D gene. The V end was cut by 1 base, the J end by 9 bases, with 16 bases between. Per germline, CDR1 DFQATT and CDR2 SNEGSKA (reference sequence). The CDR3 is made up of 13 amino acids. DNA of the CDR3: TGCAGTGCTAGAGCTAACGGGCGTACCGGGCAGTACTTC. It yields the protein CSARANGRTGQYF.